The source of this T cell receptor (beta chain) is a study of blood T cell repertoires in COVID-19. On the study more broadly: The analysed material was cDNA or gDNA that came from T cells, B-cell-depleted T cells, or PBMCs.

Authors' data handling: It was from reference gene primer amplification that nucleated cell counts were estimated. The table came from immunoSEQ multiplex PCR; TCRdb's copy has only in-frame clones and leaves some out. Clone size and V and J calls were adopted from that table, with D and trimming inferred from the DNA. The table has about 160,000 clones, around 81% seen once. In germline, CDR1 is SGHRS, CDR2 YFSETQ. Trimming cost V 1 base and J 3 bases, with 11 bases left between them. The CDR3 runs 15 residues. The gene calls are TRBV5-1 and TRBJ1-5; D is perhaps TRBD1 (5 bases). Sequencing used peripheral blood. The origin of this receptor is a man between 60 and 75 years old with active or convalescent COVID-19. The CDR3 DNA follows: TGCGCCAGCAGCTTGCGGGGGTCACCCAATCAGCCCCAGCATTTT. Residues: CASSLRGSPNQPQHF.